The 16 T cell receptor beta chains given below trace back to one sample, sequenced in a study of OX40 agonist ivuxolimab in advanced cancers. Libraries were prepared by immunoSEQ multiplex PCR; TCRdb keeps only in-frame clonotypes and omits some of them. The table records 76,000 or so clones, over 85% of them present only once. Sequencing used CD4+ or CD8+ T cells sorted from blood, obtained in a trial of the OX40 agonist ivuxolimab. All receptors derive from an adult with an advanced solid tumor such as melanoma, head and neck, liver or kidney cancer.

The rearrangement joins TRBV27 to TRBJ2-3; no definite D call. Germline CDR1 is MNHEY and CDR2 is SMNVEV (reference sequence). V was pared by 3 bases and J by 4 bases, with 11 bases between. The CDR3 sequence is 14 residues long. Here the CDR3 DNA reads TGTGCCAGCAGTTTCTATAGGGTAGCAGATACGCAGTATTTT. This translates into CASSFYRVADTQYF.

The V call is TRBV9, the J call TRBJ2-5; no clear D gene. The CDR3 totals 13 residues. Germline V gene lookup returns CDR1 SGDLS and CDR2 YYNGEE. Trimming left V 0 bases short and J 1 base short, with 4 bases between. The CDR3 spells CASSVVPQETQYF. The CDR3 nucleotides are TGTGCCAGCAGCGTAGTACCCCAAGAGACCCAGTACTTC.

The chain carries TRBV27 and TRBJ2-7; D uncertain. This CDR3 contains 13 residues. Trimming removed 8 bases at V and 0 bases at J, with 11 bases between. Germline CDR1 MNHEY, CDR2 SMNVEV (reference sequence). The CDR3 nucleotides read TGTGCCAGCGGGCTACCGTACTCCTACGAGCAGTACTTC. The encoded protein is CASGLPYSYEQYF.

The chain joins TRBV9 to TRBJ1-5; D unclear. The CDR3 runs 15 residues. Germline loops: CDR1 SGDLS, CDR2 YYNGEE. Between the trimmed V and J ends, which lost 3 bases and 2 bases, there was a span of 12 bases. For the CDR3, the DNA is TGTGCCAGCAGCGAGGGAAGAGACGGCAATCAGCCCCAGCATTTT. This gives the protein CASSEGRDGNQPQHF.

V and J are TRBV29-1 and TRBJ2-1; TRBD1 aligns across 10 bases. J gave up 9 bases and V 1 base, and 3 bases lay outside the gene matches. Germline CDR1 and CDR2: SQVTM and ANQGSEA. The CDR3 runs 13 residues. The CDR3 DNA reads as TGCAGCGTTGAAGCCGGGACAGGGGTTGAGCAGTTCTTC. Its translation: CSVEAGTGVEQFF.

This clone was counted a single time. V and J are TRBV4-1 and TRBJ1-2; D gene ambiguous. This CDR3 comprises 15 residues. V shed 4 bases and J shed 5 bases, with 17 bases lying between them. Germline assignment: CDR1 MGHRA and CDR2 YSYEKL. CDR3 DNA sequence: TGCGCCAGCAGCCCCGACATTCTGGAAACGTATGGCTACACCTTC. This encodes CASSPDILETYGYTF.

The chain has TRBV19 and TRBJ1-2, with D possibly being TRBD1 (5 bases). The length of the CDR3 is 17 residues. The germline V gene has CDR1 LNHDA and CDR2 SQIVND (reference sequence). The V end lost 2 bases, the J end lost 6 bases, and 22 bases lay between the germline ends. The CDR3 nucleotides read TGTGCCAGTAGTATAATTGGACCCCCCTCAGGGTTGGATGGCTACACCTTC. It yields the protein CASSIIGPPSGLDGYTF.

This chain links TRBV5-6 with TRBJ1-1; D gene ambiguous. This CDR3 comprises 14 residues. The germline gives CDR1 SGHDT, CDR2 YYEEEE. V lost 0 bases to trimming and J lost 0 bases, with 6 bases between them. The CDR3: CASSLGVMNTEAFF. The CDR3 DNA reads as TGTGCCAGCAGCTTGGGCGTGATGAACACTGAAGCTTTCTTT.

The CDR3 reads CASSLAWGGNQPQHF. The CDR3 DNA is TGTGCCAGCAGCTTAGCCTGGGGGGGCAATCAGCCCCAGCATTTT. V usage is TRBV7-8 and J usage is TRBJ1-5, with D maybe TRBD1 (5 bases). With 0 bases removed from V and 2 bases from J, the gap between germline ends came to 8 bases. The CDR3 has 15 residues. The germline V gene encodes CDR1 SGHVS and CDR2 FQNEAQ.

The V gene is TRBV5-4, the J gene TRBJ2-2; a possible D gene is TRBD2 (6 bases). The CDR3 loop spans 17 amino acids. Trimming stripped 3 bases from V and 0 bases from J, with 15 bases between. Germline V CDR1 and CDR2: SGHNT, YYREEE (reference sequence). The CDR3 nucleotides are TGTGCCAGCAGCTGGGGCGGGTGGGGGGCGAACACCGGGGAGCTGTTTTTT. Its translation is CASSWGGWGANTGELFF.

The chain employs TRBV9 and TRBJ2-7; D gene unclear. The CDR3 length is 14 residues. Per germline, CDR1 SGDLS and CDR2 YYNGEE. V was trimmed by 3 bases and J by 5 bases, leaving 15 bases between them. CDR3 sequence: CASSGSTVEDEQYF. In nucleotides, the CDR3 is TGTGCCAGCAGCGGGTCGACGGTCGAGGACGAGCAGTACTTC.

In its sample, this clone was seen a few times. The genes are TRBV5-6 and TRBJ2-5; TRBD2 matches 7 bases. Germline lookup yields CDR1 SGHDT and CDR2 YYEEEE. The CDR3 extends over 14 amino acids. V gave up 2 bases and J gave up 5 bases; unmatched junction bases: 6. The CDR3 region has the DNA TGTGCCAGCAGCTTACTAGCGTCCTCCGAGACCCAGTACTTC. It is translated as CASSLLASSETQYF.

The genes are TRBV11-2 and TRBJ1-5; D is unresolved. This CDR3 contains 13 residues. Germline V gene data show CDR1 as SGHAT and CDR2 as FQNNGV. V dropped 1 base and J dropped 6 bases, with 7 bases sitting between them. The CDR3 DNA reads as TGTGCCAGCAGCTTAGGGACCGGTCAGCCCCAGCATTTT. Protein: CASSLGTGQPQHF.

The chain recombines TRBV23-1 with TRBJ1-5; D call uncertain. TRBV23-1 has ORF status, its function being uncertain. Trimming shortened V by 7 bases and J by 0 bases, and 19 bases separated the two germline ends. The CDR3 has 17 residues. CDR3 nucleotide sequence: TGCGCCAGCACTCTCGAGGCAACCAGCAATAGCAATCAGCCCCAGCATTTT. It is translated as CASTLEATSNSNQPQHF.

V usage is TRBV5-1 and J usage is TRBJ2-2, with D uncertain. Trimming took 2 bases from V and 4 from J, leaving 0 bases between them. This CDR3 is 11 amino acids long. The germline gives CDR1 SGHRS, CDR2 YFSETQ. CDR3 nucleotides: TGCGCCAGCAGCTTCACCGGGGAGCTGTTTTTT. This codes for CASSFTGELFF.

A single count supports this clone. The DNA of the CDR3 is TGTGCCAGCAGCAAACTAGCGGCATCTAGAGAGACCCAGTACTTC. Its translation: CASSKLAASRETQYF. The rearrangement uses TRBV7-9 and TRBJ2-5, with 8 bases identical to TRBD2. CDR3 size: 15 residues. The V gene's germline CDR1 is SEHNR and CDR2 FQNEAQ (reference sequence). V dropped 5 bases and J dropped 4; count of bases not matched to a gene: 9.